This T cell receptor (beta chain) derives from a study of breast tumors, draining lymph nodes, adjacent tissues. Breast cancer patients provided tissue from their axillary draining lymph nodes. This clonotype was picked up many times. No antigen is known for it. General study findings and limits: Tumors had less TCR diversity than lymph nodes, more than nontumor tissue.

TCRdb reprocessed the multiplex PCR reads via MiXCR and lists one record per CDR3 protein. The data show roughly 130,000 distinct CDR3 sequences, about 20% seen once. This TCR was sampled from a female donor with breast cancer. Some clones in this sample may be carry-over from other donors' samples. Sequencing was done on a sample of axillary lymph node tissue.

The CDR3 DNA sequence: TGTGCCAGTAGTATAGTCGGGGGGGCGTCATATACGCAGTATTTT. This gives the protein CASSIVGGASYTQYF. The chain combines TRBV19 with TRBJ2-3; TRBD2 aligns across 8 bases. The CDR3 contains 15 residues. The germline V gene encodes CDR1 LNHDA and CDR2 SQIVND (reference sequence). Trimming cost V 1 base and J 7 bases; bases outside gene matches: 7.